The T cell receptor beta chain described here comes from a study of blood T cells in healthy people across ages. Combining a sample-barcoded 5' primer with a J-beta primer mix, a second PCR ran for about 6 to 11 cycles. One entry per CDR3 protein, called by TCRdb with MiXCR from the 5' RACE reads. This sample carries 1.5 million to 1.8 million distinct CDR3 sequences, 35% to 45% of them seen once, and the ten largest clones take under 5%. This CDR3 region has 13 residues. Study-wide points: Measured against age, TCR beta diversity per million T cells decreased in a roughly linear manner.

Notes on this clonotype: Its specificity is not known. One junction end does not reproduce the germline sequence, and a read error may be involved.

This TCR derives from a woman younger than 35 in good health. This chain joins TRBV12-3 or TRBV12-4 and TRBJ2-4; TRBD1 matches at 10 bases. Sequencing was performed on blood. CDR3 sequence reads: CAGRRTGGREQYF. The CDR3 DNA sequence: TGTGCCGGCAGACGGACAGGGGGGAGAGAGCAGTACTTC.